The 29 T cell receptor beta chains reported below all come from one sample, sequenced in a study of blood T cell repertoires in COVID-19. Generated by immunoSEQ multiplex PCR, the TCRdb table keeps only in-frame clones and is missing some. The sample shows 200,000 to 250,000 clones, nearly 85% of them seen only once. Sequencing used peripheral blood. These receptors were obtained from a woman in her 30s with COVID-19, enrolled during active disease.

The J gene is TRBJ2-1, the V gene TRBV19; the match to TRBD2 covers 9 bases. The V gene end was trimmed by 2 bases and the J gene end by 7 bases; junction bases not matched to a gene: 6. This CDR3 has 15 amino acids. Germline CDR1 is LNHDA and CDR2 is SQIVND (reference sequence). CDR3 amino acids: CASSIPGTSRNEQFF. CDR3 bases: TGTGCCAGTAGTATACCCGGGACTAGCCGAAATGAGCAGTTCTTC.

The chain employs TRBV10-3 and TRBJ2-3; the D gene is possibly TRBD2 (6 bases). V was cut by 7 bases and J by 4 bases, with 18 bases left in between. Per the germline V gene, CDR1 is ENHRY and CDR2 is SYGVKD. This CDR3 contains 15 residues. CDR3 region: CAINGLGGPADTQYF. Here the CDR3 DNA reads TGTGCCATCAATGGACTCGGGGGACCAGCAGATACGCAGTATTTT.

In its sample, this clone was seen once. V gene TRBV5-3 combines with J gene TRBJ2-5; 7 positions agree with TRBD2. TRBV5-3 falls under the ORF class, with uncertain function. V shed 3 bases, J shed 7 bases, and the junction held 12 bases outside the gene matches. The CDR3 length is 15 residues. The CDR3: CARSSGGDSLGTQYF. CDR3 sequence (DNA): TGTGCCAGAAGCTCGGGGGGAGACAGCCTAGGGACCCAGTACTTC.

DNA for the CDR3: TGTGCCAGCAGCTTAGATCAGTTCAGGGATACGCAGTATTTT. Protein: CASSLDQFRDTQYF. V gene TRBV7-9 combines with J gene TRBJ2-3; D not resolved. Germline V CDR1 and CDR2: SEHNR, FQNEAQ (reference sequence). The CDR3 contains 14 residues. Trimming took off 1 base at V and 6 bases at J, with 11 bases between the two ends.

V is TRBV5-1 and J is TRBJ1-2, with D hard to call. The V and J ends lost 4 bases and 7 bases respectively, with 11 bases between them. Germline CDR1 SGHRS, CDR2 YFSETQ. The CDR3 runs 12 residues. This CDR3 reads CASSLDRFGYTF. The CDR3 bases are TGCGCCAGCAGCCTCGATCGGTTTGGCTACACCTTC.

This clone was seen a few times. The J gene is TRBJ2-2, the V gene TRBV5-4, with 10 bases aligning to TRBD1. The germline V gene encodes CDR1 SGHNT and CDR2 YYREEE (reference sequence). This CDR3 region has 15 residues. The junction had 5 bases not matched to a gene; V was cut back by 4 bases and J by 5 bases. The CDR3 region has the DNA TGTGCCAGCAGCCTGGACAGGGGGAAGACCGGGGAGCTGTTTTTT. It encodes CASSLDRGKTGELFF.

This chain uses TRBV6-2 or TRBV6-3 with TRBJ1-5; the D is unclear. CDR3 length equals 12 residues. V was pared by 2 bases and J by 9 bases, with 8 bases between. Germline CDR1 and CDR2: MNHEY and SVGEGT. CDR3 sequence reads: CASSYGILPQHF. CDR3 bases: TGTGCCAGCAGTTACGGCATCTTGCCCCAGCATTTT.

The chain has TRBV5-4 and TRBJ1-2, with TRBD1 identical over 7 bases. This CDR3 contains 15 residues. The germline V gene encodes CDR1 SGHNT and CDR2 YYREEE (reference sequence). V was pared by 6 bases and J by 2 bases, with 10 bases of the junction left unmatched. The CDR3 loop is CASIPQGQLNYGYTF. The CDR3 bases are TGTGCCAGCATCCCTCAGGGACAGCTCAACTATGGCTACACCTTC.

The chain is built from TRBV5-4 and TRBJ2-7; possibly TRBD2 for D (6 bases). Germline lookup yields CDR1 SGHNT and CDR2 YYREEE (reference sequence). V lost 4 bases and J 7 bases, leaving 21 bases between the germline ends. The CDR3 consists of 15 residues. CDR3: CASSVLGGPSREQYF. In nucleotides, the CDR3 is TGTGCCAGCAGCGTCCTCGGAGGGCCCTCCCGTGAGCAGTACTTC.

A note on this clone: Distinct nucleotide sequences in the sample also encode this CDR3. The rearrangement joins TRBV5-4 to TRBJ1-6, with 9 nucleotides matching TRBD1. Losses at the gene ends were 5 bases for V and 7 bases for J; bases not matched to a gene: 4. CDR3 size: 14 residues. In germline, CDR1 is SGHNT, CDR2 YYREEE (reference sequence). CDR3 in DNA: TGTGCCAGCAGTCCCGACAGGGGGAATTCACCCCTCCACTTT. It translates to CASSPDRGNSPLHF.

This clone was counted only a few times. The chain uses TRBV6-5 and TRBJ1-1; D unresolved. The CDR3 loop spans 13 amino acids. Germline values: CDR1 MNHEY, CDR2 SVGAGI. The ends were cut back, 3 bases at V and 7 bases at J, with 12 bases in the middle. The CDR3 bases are TGTGCCAGCAGTTATATCGGAGGGATTGAAGCTTTCTTT. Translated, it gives CASSYIGGIEAFF.

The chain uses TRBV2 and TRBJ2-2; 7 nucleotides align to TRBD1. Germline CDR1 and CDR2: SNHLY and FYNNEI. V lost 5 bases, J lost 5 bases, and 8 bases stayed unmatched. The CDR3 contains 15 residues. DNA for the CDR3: TGTGCCAGCAGTTTCGACAGGGCAGGTACCGGGGAGCTGTTTTTT. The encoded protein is CASSFDRAGTGELFF.

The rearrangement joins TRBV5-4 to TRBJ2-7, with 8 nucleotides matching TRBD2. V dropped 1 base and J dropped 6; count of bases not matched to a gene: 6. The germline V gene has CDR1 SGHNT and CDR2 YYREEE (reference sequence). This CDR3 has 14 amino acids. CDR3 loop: CASSLRLAGTEQYF. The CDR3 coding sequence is TGTGCCAGCAGCTTGAGGTTAGCGGGGACCGAGCAGTACTTC.

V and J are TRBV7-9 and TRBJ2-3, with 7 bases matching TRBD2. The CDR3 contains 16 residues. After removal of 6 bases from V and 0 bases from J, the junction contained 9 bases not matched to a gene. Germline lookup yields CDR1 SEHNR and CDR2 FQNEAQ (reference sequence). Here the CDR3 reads CASSRWERGSTDTQYF. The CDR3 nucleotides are TGTGCCAGCAGTCGCTGGGAGCGGGGTAGCACAGATACGCAGTATTTT.

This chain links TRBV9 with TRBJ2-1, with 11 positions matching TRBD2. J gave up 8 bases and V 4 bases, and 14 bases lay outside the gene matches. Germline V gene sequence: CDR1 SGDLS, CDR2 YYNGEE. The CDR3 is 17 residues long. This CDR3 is CASSTDRAFSGGDEQFF. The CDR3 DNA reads TGTGCCAGCAGCACTGACAGGGCCTTTAGCGGGGGGGATGAGCAGTTCTTC.

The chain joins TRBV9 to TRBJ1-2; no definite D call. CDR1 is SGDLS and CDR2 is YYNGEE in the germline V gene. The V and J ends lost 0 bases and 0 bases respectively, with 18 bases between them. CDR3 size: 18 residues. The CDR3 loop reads CASSVVPDGGLSNYGYTF. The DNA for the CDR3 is TGTGCCAGCAGCGTAGTTCCGGACGGAGGATTATCTAACTATGGCTACACCTTC.

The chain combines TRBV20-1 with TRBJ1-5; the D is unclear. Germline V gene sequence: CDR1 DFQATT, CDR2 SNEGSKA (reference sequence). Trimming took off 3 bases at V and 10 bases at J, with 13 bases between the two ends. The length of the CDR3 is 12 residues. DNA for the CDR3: TGCAGTGCTAGTAGCCCGGAGGGCCCCCAGCATTTT. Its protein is CSASSPEGPQHF.

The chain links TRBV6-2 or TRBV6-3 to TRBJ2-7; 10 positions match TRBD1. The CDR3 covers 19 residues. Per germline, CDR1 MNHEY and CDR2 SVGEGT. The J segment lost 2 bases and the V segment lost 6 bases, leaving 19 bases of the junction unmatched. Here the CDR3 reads CASSPRNPPRDRGAYEQYF. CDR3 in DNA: TGTGCCAGCAGCCCTCGTAACCCCCCCCGGGACAGGGGCGCCTACGAGCAGTACTTC.

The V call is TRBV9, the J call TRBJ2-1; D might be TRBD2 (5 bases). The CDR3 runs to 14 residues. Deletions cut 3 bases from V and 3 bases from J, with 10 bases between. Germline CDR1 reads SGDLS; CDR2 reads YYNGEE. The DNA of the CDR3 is TGTGCCAGCAGCGCTGCCAGCGGCTACAATGAGCAGTTCTTC. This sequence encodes CASSAASGYNEQFF.

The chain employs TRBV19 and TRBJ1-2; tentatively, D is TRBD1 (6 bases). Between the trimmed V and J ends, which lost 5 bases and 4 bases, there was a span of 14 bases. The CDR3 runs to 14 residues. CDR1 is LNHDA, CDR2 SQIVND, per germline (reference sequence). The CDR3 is CASSPRLDSYGYTF. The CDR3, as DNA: TGTGCCAGTAGTCCCCGATTGGACAGCTATGGCTACACCTTC.

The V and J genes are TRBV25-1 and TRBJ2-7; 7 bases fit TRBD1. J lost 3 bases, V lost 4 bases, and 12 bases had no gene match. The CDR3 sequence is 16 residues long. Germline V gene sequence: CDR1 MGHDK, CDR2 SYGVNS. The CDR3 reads CASSAGEKTGRYEQYF. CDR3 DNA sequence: TGTGCCAGCAGTGCCGGAGAGAAGACAGGGCGCTACGAGCAGTACTTC.

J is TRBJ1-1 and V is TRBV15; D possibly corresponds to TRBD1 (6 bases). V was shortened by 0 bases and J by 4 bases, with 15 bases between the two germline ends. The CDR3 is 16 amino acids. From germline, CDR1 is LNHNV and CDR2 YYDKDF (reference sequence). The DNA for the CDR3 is TGTGCCACCAGCAGAGATACTCGGACAGTTGGCACTGAAGCTTTCTTT. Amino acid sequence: CATSRDTRTVGTEAFF. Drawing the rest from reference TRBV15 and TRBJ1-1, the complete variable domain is DAMVIQNPRYQVTQFGKPVTLSCSQTLNHNVMYWYQQKSSQAPKLLFHYYDKDFNNEADTPDNFQSRRPNTSFCFLDIRSPGLGDTAMYLCATSRDTRTVGTEAFFGQGTRLTVV.

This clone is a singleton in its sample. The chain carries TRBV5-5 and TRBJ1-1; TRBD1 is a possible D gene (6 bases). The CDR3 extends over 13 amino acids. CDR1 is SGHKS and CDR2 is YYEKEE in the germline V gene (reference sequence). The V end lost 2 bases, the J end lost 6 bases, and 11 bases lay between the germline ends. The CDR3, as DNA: TGTGCCAGCAGCTTCCGACAGGTTTCTGAAGCTTTCTTT. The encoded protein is CASSFRQVSEAFF.

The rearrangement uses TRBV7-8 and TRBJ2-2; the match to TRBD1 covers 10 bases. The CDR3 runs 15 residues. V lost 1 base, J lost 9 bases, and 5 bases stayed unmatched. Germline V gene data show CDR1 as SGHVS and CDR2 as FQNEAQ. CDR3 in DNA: TGTGCCAGCAGCTTAGAGAGACAGGGGGCTAGGGAGCTGTTTTTT. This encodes CASSLERQGARELFF.

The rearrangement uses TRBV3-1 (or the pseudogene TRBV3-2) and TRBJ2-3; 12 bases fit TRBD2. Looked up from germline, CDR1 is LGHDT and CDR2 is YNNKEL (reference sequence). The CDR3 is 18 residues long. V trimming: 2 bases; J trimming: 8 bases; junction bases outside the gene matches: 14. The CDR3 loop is CASSQPGGLAGSGVTQYF. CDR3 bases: TGTGCCAGCAGCCAACCCGGAGGACTAGCGGGGTCAGGAGTTACGCAGTATTTT.

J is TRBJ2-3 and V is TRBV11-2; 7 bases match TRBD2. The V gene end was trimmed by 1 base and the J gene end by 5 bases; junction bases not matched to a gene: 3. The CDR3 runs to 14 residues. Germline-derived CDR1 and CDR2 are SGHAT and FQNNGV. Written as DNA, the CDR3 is TGTGCCAGCAGCTTAGCCGGCGGGAGAGATACGCAGTATTTT. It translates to CASSLAGGRDTQYF.

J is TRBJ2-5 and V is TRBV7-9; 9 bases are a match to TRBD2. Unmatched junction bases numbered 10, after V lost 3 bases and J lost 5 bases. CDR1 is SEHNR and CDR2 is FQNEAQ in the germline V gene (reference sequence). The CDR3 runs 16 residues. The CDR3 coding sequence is TGTGCCAGCAGCTTTAGCGGGGGTCCCGGACGGGAGACCCAGTACTTC. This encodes CASSFSGGPGRETQYF.

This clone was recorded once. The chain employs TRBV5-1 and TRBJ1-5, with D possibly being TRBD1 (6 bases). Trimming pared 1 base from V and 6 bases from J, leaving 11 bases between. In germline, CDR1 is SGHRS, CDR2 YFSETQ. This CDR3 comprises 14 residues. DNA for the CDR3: TGCGCCAGCAGCTTGACAGGGCCCGGTCAGCCCCAGCATTTT. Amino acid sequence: CASSLTGPGQPQHF.

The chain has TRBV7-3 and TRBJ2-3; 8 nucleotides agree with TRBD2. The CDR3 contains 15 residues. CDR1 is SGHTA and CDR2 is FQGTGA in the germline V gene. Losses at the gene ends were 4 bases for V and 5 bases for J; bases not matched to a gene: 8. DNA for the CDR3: TGTGCCAGCAGCTCCCTAGCGGGCCCTGGAGATACGCAGTATTTT. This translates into CASSSLAGPGDTQYF. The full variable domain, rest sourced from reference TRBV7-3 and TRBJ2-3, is GAGVSQTPSNKVTEKGKYVELRCDPISGHTALYWYRQSLGQGPEFLIYFQGTGAADDSGLPNDRFFAVRPEGSVSTLKIQRTERGDSAVYLCASSSLAGPGDTQYFGPGTRLTVL.